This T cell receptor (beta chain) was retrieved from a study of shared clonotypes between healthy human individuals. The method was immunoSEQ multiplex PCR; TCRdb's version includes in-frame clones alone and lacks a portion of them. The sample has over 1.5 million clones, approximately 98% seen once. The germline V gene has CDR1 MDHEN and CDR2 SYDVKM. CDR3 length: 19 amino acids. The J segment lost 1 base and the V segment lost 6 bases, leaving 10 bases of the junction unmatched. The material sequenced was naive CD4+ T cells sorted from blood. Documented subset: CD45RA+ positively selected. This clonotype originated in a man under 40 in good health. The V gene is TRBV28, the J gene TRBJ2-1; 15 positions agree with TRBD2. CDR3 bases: TGTGCCAGCAGAGTGGGTCTGGGACTAGCGGGAGGATCCTACAATGAGCAGTTCTTC. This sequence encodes CASRVGLGLAGGSYNEQFF.